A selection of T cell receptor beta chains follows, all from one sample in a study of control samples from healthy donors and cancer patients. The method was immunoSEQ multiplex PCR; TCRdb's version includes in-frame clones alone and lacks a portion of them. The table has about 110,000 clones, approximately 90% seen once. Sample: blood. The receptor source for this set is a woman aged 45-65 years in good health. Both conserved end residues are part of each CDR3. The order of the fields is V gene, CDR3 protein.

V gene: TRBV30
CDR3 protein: CAWVLGGNTGELFF

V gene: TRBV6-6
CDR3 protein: CASSFRGVNQPQHF

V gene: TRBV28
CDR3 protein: CASRATHNSPLHF

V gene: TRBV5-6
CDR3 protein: CASSLGWGEVSNQPQHF

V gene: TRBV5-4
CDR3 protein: CASSPEGGSYEAFF

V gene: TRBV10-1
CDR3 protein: CASTGPGQPQHF

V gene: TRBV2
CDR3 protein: CASRQGEQPQHF

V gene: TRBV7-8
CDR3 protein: CASSLAASTDTQYF

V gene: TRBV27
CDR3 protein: CASSPGTPLNIQYF

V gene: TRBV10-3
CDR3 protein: CAISESSEGNIQYF

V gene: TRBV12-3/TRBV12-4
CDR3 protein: CASSLRQGSGYTF

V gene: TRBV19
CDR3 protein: CASKPEGGLSHYGYTF

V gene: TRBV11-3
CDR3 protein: CASGTSGSGSTDTQYF

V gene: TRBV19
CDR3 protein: CASTFGGAYGYTF

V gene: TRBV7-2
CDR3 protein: CASSLEPSYNEQFF

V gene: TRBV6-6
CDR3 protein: CASSRTGASSGNTIYF

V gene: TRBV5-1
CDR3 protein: CASSLGGVLETQYF